The rows below give T cell receptor beta chains drawn from one sample of a study of T cell repertoires in ileal Crohn's disease. Produced via immunoSEQ multiplex PCR; TCRdb's table is partial and in-frame only. Of around 14,000 clones detected, under 80% appear once; the ten largest clones hold around 20%. The sample taken for sequencing was ileal tissue. The receptors stem from an adult with Crohn's disease. CDR3s include the opening cysteine and the closing phenylalanine or tryptophan. The order of the fields is D gene, V gene, J gene, clone size, CDR3 protein, CDR3 DNA. D genes are given only for firm matches. Size is omitted from some rows. Given values are once, few, many or a class for expanded clones.

TRBD2	TRBV6-1	TRBJ2-5	few	CASRGIAGLPETQYF	TGTGCCAGCAGGGGTATAGCGGGACTGCCCGAGACCCAGTACTTC
TRBD2	TRBV13	TRBJ2-7	once	CASSSYSSGAYEQYF	TGTGCCAGCAGCTCCTATTCTAGCGGGGCCTACGAGCAGTACTTC
.	TRBV5-1	TRBJ1-6	.	CASSLGTSYNSPLHF	TGCGCCAGCAGCTTGGGGACATCCTATAATTCACCCCTCCACTTT
.	TRBV7-4	TRBJ2-1	.	CASSLAGGPYNEQFF	TGTGCCAGCAGCTTAGCGGGGGGGCCCTACAATGAGCAGTTCTTC
TRBD1	TRBV25-1	TRBJ1-1	.	CASSGSTGATEAFF	TGTGCCAGCAGTGGGTCGACAGGGGCTACTGAAGCTTTCTTT
.	TRBV6-1	TRBJ2-3	.	CASSEEVGGAGTDTQYF	TGTGCCAGCAGTGAAGAGGTTGGGGGCGCCGGCACAGATACGCAGTATTTT
TRBD2	TRBV7-2	TRBJ2-5	.	CASSLSGGLYF	TGTGCCAGCAGCTTATCGGGGGGGCTTTACTTC
TRBD2	TRBV5-1	TRBJ2-2	.	CASKGGADRNTGELFF	TGCGCCAGCAAGGGAGGGGCCGACAGGAACACCGGGGAGCTGTTTTTT
TRBD1	TRBV6-6	TRBJ1-2	.	CASRTGDNYGYTF	TGTGCCAGCAGGACAGGGGATAACTATGGCTACACCTTC
TRBD2	TRBV2	TRBJ2-3	.	CASSEAGGSTDTQYF	TGTGCCAGCAGTGAGGCGGGGGGCAGCACAGATACGCAGTATTTT
.	TRBV29-1	TRBJ2-7	.	CSVGTGYEQYF	TGCAGCGTTGGAACAGGTTACGAGCAGTACTTC
TRBD1	TRBV5-1	TRBJ2-7	.	CASSLQGISYEQYF	TGCGCCAGCAGCTTACAGGGGATCTCCTACGAGCAGTACTTC
.	TRBV6-1	TRBJ1-2	once	CASSEVEDYGYTF	TGTGCCAGCAGTGAAGTCGAGGACTATGGCTACACCTTC
.	TRBV2	TRBJ2-7	.	CASILNSGSYEQYF	TGTGCCAGCATCCTAAATAGCGGCTCCTACGAGCAGTACTTC
TRBD1	TRBV11-1	TRBJ2-7	few	CASSPYRGDEQYF	TGTGCCAGCAGCCCATACAGGGGGGACGAGCAGTACTTC
TRBD1	TRBV11-2	TRBJ2-1	.	CASSIETGGGQFF	TGTGCCAGCAGCATAGAGACAGGGGGCGGGCAGTTCTTC
.	TRBV19	TRBJ1-2	.	CASNPTGTHGYTF	TGTGCCAGTAACCCGACAGGCACGCATGGCTACACCTTC
TRBD2	TRBV15	TRBJ2-3	.	CATSGGLAGVHTQYF	TGTGCCACCAGCGGGGGACTAGCGGGGGTGCATACGCAGTATTTT
.	TRBV25-1	TRBJ1-1	.	CASSEMGRTEAFF	TGTGCCAGCAGTGAGATGGGGAGGACTGAAGCTTTCTTT
TRBD2	TRBV15	TRBJ2-1	few	CATSRATSGNEQFF	TGTGCCACCAGCAGAGCTACTAGCGGGAATGAGCAGTTCTTC
TRBD2	TRBV6-1	TRBJ2-7	few	CASSEEASGSYEQYF	TGTGCCAGCAGTGAAGAGGCTAGCGGGTCCTACGAGCAGTACTTC
.	TRBV19	TRBJ1-4	.	CASSMGQFNEKLFF	TGTGCCAGTAGTATGGGGCAGTTCAATGAAAAACTGTTTTTT
TRBD1	TRBV19	TRBJ1-2	.	CASSISWAGGNYGYTF	TGTGCCAGTAGTATTTCCTGGGCAGGGGGGAACTATGGCTACACCTTC
.	TRBV29-1	TRBJ2-7	.	CSAITTGEATEQYF	TGCAGCGCTATTACGACAGGTGAGGCTACCGAGCAGTACTTC
.	TRBV15	TRBJ2-5	.	CATSRTRVQETQYF	TGTGCCACCAGCAGAACCAGGGTGCAAGAGACCCAGTACTTC
TRBD2	TRBV19	TRBJ2-5	.	CASSILAGETQYF	TGTGCCAGTAGTATACTAGCGGGGGAGACCCAGTACTTC
.	TRBV30	TRBJ2-7	.	CAWSVKTYEQYF	TGTGCCTGGAGTGTCAAAACCTACGAGCAGTACTTC
TRBD2	TRBV2	TRBJ2-1	.	CASSENGLAGAGSSYNEQFF	TGTGCCAGCAGTGAAAATGGACTAGCGGGAGCGGGAAGCTCCTACAATGAGCAGTTCTTC
.	TRBV27	TRBJ2-7	few	CASSHTAASFYEQYF	TGTGCCAGCAGCCACACGGCGGCCTCCTTCTACGAGCAGTACTTC
TRBD2	TRBV6-5	TRBJ2-2	.	CASSSPLAGAGELFF	TGTGCCAGCAGTTCTCCTCTAGCGGGAGCCGGGGAGCTGTTTTTT
.	TRBV2	TRBJ1-5	few	CASSATDSAGEPQHF	TGTGCCAGCAGTGCTACAGATTCGGCGGGAGAGCCCCAGCATTTT
TRBD1	TRBV19	TRBJ1-6	once	CASRGMQGARSPLHF	TGTGCCAGTAGAGGGATGCAGGGGGCTCGGTCACCCCTCCACTTT
.	TRBV7-9	TRBJ1-1	.	CASSLDLGRLNAEAFF	TGTGCCAGCAGCTTAGATCTGGGGAGACTCAACGCTGAAGCTTTCTTT
TRBD1	TRBV7-9	TRBJ1-1	.	CASSLRTGVLNTEAFF	TGTGCCAGCAGCCTGAGGACAGGGGTCTTGAACACTGAAGCTTTCTTT
.	TRBV25-1	TRBJ2-7	.	CASSESVRGGSSYEQYF	TGTGCCAGCAGTGAATCTGTAAGAGGCGGGTCTTCCTACGAGCAGTACTTC
TRBD1	TRBV5-1	TRBJ1-1	.	CASSRGTGNTEAFF	TGCGCCAGCAGCCGAGGGACAGGAAACACTGAAGCTTTCTTT
.	TRBV7-3	TRBJ2-2	.	CASSLTGANTGELFF	TGTGCCAGCAGCCTTACGGGAGCGAACACCGGGGAGCTGTTTTTT
TRBD1	TRBV5-8	TRBJ1-1	few	CASSLETGVTEAFF	TGTGCCAGCAGCTTGGAGACAGGGGTAACTGAAGCTTTCTTT
.	TRBV5-6	TRBJ2-3	.	CASSRDFFTDTQYF	TGTGCCAGCAGCCGGGACTTTTTCACAGATACGCAGTATTTT
.	TRBV7-3	TRBJ2-2	.	CASSQVAGGELFF	TGTGCCAGCAGCCAGGTGGCTGGCGGGGAGCTGTTTTTT
.	TRBV7-2	TRBJ2-3	few	CASSTRLDTQYF	TGCGCCAGCAGCACACGACTGGATACGCAGTATTTT
TRBD1	TRBV2	TRBJ1-1	.	CASTTGWTEAFF	TGTGCCAGCACGACAGGGTGGACTGAAGCTTTCTTT
.	TRBV2	TRBJ1-5	once	CASREEGRLNQPQHF	TGTGCCAGCAGGGAGGAGGGCAGGCTCAATCAGCCCCAGCATTTT
TRBD1	TRBV2	TRBJ1-2	few	CASIRRDRDNYGYTF	TGTGCCAGCATCCGCCGGGACAGGGATAACTATGGCTACACCTTC
TRBD1	TRBV6-6	TRBJ1-2	.	CATIDRGPGGYTF	TGTGCCACCATCGACAGGGGGCCGGGGGGCTACACCTTC
TRBD2	TRBV5-4	TRBJ2-7	.	CASSPRLAGYEQYF	TGTGCCAGCAGCCCGCGACTAGCGGGGTACGAGCAGTACTTC